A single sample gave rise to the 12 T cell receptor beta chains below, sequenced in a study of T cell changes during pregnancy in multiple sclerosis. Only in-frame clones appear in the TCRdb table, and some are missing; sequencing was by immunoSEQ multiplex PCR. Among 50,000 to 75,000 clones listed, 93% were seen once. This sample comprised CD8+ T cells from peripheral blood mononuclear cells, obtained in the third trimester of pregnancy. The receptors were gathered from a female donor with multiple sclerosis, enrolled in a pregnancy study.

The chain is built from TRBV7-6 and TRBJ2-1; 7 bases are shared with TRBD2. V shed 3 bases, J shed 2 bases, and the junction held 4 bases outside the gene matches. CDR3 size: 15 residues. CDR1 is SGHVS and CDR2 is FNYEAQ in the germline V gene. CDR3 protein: CASSLGTSAYNEQFF. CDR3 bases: TGTGCCAGCAGCTTGGGAACTAGCGCCTACAATGAGCAGTTCTTC.

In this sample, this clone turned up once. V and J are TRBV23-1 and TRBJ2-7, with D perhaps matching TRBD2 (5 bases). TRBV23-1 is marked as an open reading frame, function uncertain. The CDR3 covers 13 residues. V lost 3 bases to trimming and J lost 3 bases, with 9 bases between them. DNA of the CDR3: TGCGCCAGCAGTCATCGGGAAGACTACGAGCAGTACTTC. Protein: CASSHREDYEQYF.

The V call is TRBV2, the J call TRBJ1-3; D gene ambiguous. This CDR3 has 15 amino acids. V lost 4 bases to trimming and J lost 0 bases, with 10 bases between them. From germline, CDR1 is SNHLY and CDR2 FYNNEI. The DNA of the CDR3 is TGTGCCAGCAGTGGAGGCGGCTTCTCTGGAAACACCATATATTTT. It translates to CASSGGGFSGNTIYF.

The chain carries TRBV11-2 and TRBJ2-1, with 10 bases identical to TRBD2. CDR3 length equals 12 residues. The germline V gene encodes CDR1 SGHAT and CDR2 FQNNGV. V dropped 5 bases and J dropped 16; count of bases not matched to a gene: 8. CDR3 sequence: CASSPSQREGFF. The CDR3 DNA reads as TGTGCCAGCAGCCCAAGCCAGCGGGAGGGCTTCTTC.

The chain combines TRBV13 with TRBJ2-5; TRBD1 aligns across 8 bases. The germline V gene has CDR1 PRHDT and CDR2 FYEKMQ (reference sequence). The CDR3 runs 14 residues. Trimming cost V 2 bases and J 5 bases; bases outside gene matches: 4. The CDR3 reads CASSLRQGLETQYF. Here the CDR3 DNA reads TGTGCCAGCAGCTTAAGACAGGGGTTGGAGACCCAGTACTTC.

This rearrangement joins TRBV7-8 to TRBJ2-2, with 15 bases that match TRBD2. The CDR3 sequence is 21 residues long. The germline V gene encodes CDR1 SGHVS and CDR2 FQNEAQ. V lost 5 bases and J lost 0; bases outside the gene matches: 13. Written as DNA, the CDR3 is TGTGCCAGCAGCCAACCGCCGGGACTAGCGGGAGGTTGGGCGAACACCGGGGAGCTGTTTTTT. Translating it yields CASSQPPGLAGGWANTGELFF.

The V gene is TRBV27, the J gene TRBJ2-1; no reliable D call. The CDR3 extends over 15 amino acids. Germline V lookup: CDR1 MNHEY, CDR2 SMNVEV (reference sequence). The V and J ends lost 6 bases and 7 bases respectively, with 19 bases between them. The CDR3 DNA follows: TGTGCCAGCAGCTACCGGGTCCGCACCGGGAATGAGCAGTTCTTC. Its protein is CASSYRVRTGNEQFF.

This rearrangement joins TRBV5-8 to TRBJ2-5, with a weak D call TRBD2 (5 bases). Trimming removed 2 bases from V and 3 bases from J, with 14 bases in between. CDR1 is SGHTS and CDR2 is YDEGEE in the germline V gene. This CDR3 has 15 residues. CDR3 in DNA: TGTGCCAGCAGCTTACTCGCGGGTCAGAAAGAGACCCAGTACTTC. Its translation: CASSLLAGQKETQYF.

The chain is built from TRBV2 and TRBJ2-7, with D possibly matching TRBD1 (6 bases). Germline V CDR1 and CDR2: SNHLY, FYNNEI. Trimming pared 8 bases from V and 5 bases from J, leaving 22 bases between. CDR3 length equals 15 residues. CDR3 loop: CASQGTTGGLHEQYF. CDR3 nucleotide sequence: TGTGCCAGCCAGGGGACCACAGGCGGTCTACACGAGCAGTACTTC.

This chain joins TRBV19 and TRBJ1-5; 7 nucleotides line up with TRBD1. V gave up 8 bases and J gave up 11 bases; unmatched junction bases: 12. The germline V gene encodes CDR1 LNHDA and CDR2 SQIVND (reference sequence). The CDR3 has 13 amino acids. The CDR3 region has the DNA TGTGCCAGTTCCGACAGGGCCGCTGGGGCCCAGCATTTT. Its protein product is CASSDRAAGAQHF.

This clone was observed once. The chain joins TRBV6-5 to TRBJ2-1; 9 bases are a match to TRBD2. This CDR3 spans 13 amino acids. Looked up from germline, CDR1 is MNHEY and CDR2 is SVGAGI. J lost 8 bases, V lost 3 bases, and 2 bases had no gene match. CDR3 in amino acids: CASSYGGRDEQFF. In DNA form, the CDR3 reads TGTGCCAGCAGTTATGGCGGGAGGGATGAGCAGTTCTTC.

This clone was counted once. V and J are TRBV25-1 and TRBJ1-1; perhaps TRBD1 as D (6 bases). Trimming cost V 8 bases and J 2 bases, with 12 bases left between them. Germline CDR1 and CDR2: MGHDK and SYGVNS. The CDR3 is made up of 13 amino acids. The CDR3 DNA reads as TGTGCCAGCCGATGGACAGTCAACACTGAAGCTTTCTTT. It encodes CASRWTVNTEAFF.